This is a list of T cell receptor beta chains from one sample in a study of beta chain features in type 1 diabetes. Only in-frame clones appear in the TCRdb table, and some are missing; sequencing was by immunoSEQ multiplex PCR. Of around 41,000 clones in the sample, about 68% were seen once. Sample: Tregs from blood. The receptors here all came from a young man with type 1 diabetes. Some clones in this sample may be carry-over from other donors' samples. CDR3s include the opening cysteine and the closing phenylalanine or tryptophan. D genes are given only for firm matches. Rows may omit the clone size; those that give it use once, few, many or a size class.

d_call	clone_size	v_call	cdr3_length	j_call	cdr3_aa	cdr3_nt
.	.	TRBV4-2	15	TRBJ2-5	CASSQDSAGEETQYF	TGTGCCAGCAGCCAAGATTCGGCAGGGGAAGAGACCCAGTACTTC
TRBD1	.	TRBV5-4	14	TRBJ2-3	CASSLGQNTDTQYF	TGTGCCAGCAGCCTGGGACAGAACACAGATACGCAGTATTTT
.	.	TRBV19	14	TRBJ1-2	CASSMPGSAYGYTF	TGTGCCAGTAGTATGCCAGGATCCGCCTATGGCTACACCTTC
.	.	TRBV5-1	16	TRBJ2-3	CASSLNPQRRSDTQYF	TGCGCCAGCAGCTTGAACCCCCAGCGGAGGAGCGATACGCAGTATTTT
.	once	TRBV25-1	13	TRBJ2-7	CASSDRRPYEQYF	TGTGCCAGCAGTGACAGGCGCCCCTACGAGCAGTACTTC
TRBD2	.	TRBV5-1	14	TRBJ2-3	CASSFELAADTQYF	TGCGCCAGCAGCTTCGAGCTAGCGGCAGATACGCAGTATTTT
TRBD1	.	TRBV27	16	TRBJ2-3	CASSFRDRGGTDTQYF	TGTGCCAGCAGTTTTCGGGACAGGGGAGGCACAGATACGCAGTATTTT
.	.	TRBV18	15	TRBJ2-7	CASSPGPLNYYEQYF	TGTGCCAGCTCTCCCGGCCCCCTAAACTATTACGAGCAGTACTTC
TRBD1	.	TRBV2	14	TRBJ2-2	CASRPTGFTGELFF	TGTGCCAGCAGACCGACAGGGTTTACCGGGGAGCTGTTTTTT
.	.	TRBV11-2	12	TRBJ2-5	CASSLVYETQYF	TGTGCCAGCAGCTTAGTCTATGAGACCCAGTACTTC
TRBD1	.	TRBV18	14	TRBJ2-3	CASSPGTGANTQYF	TGTGCCAGCTCACCCGGGACAGGGGCTAATACGCAGTATTTT
TRBD2	.	TRBV6-6	16	TRBJ2-1	CASSHSGRGSYNEQFF	TGTGCCAGCAGCCACTCGGGGAGGGGCTCCTACAATGAGCAGTTCTTC
TRBD2	.	TRBV6-1	14	TRBJ2-1	CASSREVQYNEQFF	TGTGCCAGCAGCCGGGAGGTCCAGTACAATGAGCAGTTCTTC
TRBD2	.	TRBV7-3	15	TRBJ2-5	CASSLAAGAGETQYF	TGTGCCAGCAGCTTAGCAGCGGGGGCCGGGGAGACCCAGTACTTC
.	.	TRBV27	14	TRBJ1-6	CASSLKGAWSPLHF	TGTGCCAGCAGTTTAAAAGGGGCGTGGTCACCCCTCCACTTT
.	.	TRBV10-1	12	TRBJ2-7	CASSEARGEQYF	TGCGCCAGCAGTGAAGCTAGGGGCGAGCAGTACTTC
.	.	TRBV25-1	13	TRBJ2-2	CASSVQGIGELFF	TGTGCCAGCAGTGTCCAGGGTATCGGGGAGCTGTTTTTT
TRBD1	.	TRBV28	13	TRBJ1-3	CASSHRGRDTIYF	TGTGCCAGCAGCCACAGGGGCCGTGACACCATATATTTT
.	.	TRBV4-1	17	TRBJ2-2	CASSQAQGQAGAGELFF	TGCGCCAGCAGCCAAGCCCAGGGACAGGCGGGGGCCGGGGAGCTGTTTTTT
TRBD1	.	TRBV5-1	15	TRBJ2-7	CASSLVGGESNEQYF	TGCGCCAGCAGCTTGGTAGGGGGCGAGTCCAACGAGCAGTACTTC
.	.	TRBV11-3	15	TRBJ2-1	CASSPGLSSYNEQFF	TGTGCCAGCAGCCCGGGTCTAAGCTCCTACAATGAGCAGTTCTTC
TRBD2	.	TRBV11-2	12	TRBJ2-1	CASSLTSHEQFF	TGTGCCAGCAGCTTGACTAGCCATGAGCAGTTCTTC
TRBD1	.	TRBV27	15	TRBJ1-2	CASGDRGRVGFGYTF	TGTGCCAGCGGGGACAGGGGCCGAGTGGGTTTTGGCTACACCTTC
TRBD1	few	TRBV7-2	13	TRBJ1-2	CASSRDRDYGYTF	TGTGCCAGCAGCCGTGACAGGGACTATGGCTACACCTTC
.	.	TRBV5-4	14	TRBJ2-3	CATARDRRTDTQYF	TGTGCCACCGCGCGGGACAGACGCACAGATACGCAGTATTTT
TRBD1	.	TRBV6-6	12	TRBJ2-7	CASSYSDRGAYF	TGTGCCAGCAGTTATTCCGACAGGGGCGCGTACTTC
TRBD1	.	TRBV18	14	TRBJ2-1	CASSWTGAGNEQFF	TGTGCCAGCTCTTGGACAGGGGCCGGCAATGAGCAGTTCTTC